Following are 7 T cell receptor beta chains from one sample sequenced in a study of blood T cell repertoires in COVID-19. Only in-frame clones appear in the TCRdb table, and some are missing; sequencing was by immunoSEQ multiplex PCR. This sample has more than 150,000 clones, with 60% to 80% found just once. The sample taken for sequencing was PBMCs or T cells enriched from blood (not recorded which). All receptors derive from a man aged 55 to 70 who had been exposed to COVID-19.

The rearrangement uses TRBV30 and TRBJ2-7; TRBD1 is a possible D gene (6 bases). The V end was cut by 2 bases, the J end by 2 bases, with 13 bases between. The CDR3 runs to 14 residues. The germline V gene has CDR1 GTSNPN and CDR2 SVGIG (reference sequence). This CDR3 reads CAWSKYRATYEQYF. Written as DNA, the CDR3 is TGTGCCTGGAGTAAATACAGGGCAACCTACGAGCAGTACTTC.

CDR3: CSVRNRGGTEAFF. The CDR3 region has the DNA TGCAGCGTTAGGAACAGGGGCGGCACTGAAGCTTTCTTT. The rearrangement links TRBV29-1 to TRBJ1-1; 7 bases are shared with TRBD1. The CDR3 has 13 amino acids. With V trimmed by 5 bases and J by 4 bases, 7 bases remained unmatched. Germline V gives CDR1 SQVTM, CDR2 ANQGSEA.

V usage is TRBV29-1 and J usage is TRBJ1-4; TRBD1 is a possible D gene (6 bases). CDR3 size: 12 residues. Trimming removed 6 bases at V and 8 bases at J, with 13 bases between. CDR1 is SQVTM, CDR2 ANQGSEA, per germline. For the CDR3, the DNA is TGCAGCGTGAACGAGGGGGAGGAAAAACTGTTTTTT. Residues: CSVNEGEEKLFF.

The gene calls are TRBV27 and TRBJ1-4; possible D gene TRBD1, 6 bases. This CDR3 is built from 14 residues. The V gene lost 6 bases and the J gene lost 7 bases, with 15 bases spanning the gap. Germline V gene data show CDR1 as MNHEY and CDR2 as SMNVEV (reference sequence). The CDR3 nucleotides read TGTGCCAGCAGAAATACAGGGTTTGGTGAAAAACTGTTTTTT. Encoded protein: CASRNTGFGEKLFF.

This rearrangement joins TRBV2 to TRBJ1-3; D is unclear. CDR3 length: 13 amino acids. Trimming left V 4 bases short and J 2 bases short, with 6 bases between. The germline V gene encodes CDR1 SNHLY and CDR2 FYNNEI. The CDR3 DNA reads TGTGCCAGCAGTGGGTCAGCTGGAAACACCATATATTTT. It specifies CASSGSAGNTIYF.

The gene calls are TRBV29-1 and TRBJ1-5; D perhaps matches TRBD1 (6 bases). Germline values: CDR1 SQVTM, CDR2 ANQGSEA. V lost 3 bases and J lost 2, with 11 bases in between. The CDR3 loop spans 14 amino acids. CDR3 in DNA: TGCAGCGTTGAGACAGGATCAGGCAATCAGCCCCAGCATTTT. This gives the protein CSVETGSGNQPQHF. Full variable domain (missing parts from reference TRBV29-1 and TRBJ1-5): SAVISQKPSRDICQRGTSLTIQCQVDSQVTMMFWYRQQPGQSLTLIATANQGSEATYESGFVIDKFPISRPNLTFSTLTVSNMSPEDSSIYLCSVETGSGNQPQHFGDGTRLSIL.

The CDR3 region is CASSKTGNTGELFF. The CDR3, as DNA: TGTGCCAGCAGTAAGACAGGGAACACCGGGGAGCTGTTTTTT. The genes are TRBV9 and TRBJ2-2, with D tentatively TRBD1 (6 bases). V was clipped by 5 bases and J by 1 base, with 9 bases between them. The CDR3 has 14 residues. Germline V gives CDR1 SGDLS, CDR2 YYNGEE.